Following are 5 T cell receptor beta chains from one sample sequenced in a study of blood T cell repertoires in COVID-19. Repertoires were generated with immunoSEQ multiplex PCR, while TCRdb's copy carries only in-frame clones and drops some. The table lists about 160,000 clones, roughly 80% of them singletons, with approximately 8% in the top ten. Sequencing used peripheral blood. All receptors derive from a man aged 60 to 75 with acute or convalescent COVID-19.

The CDR3: CSVARSSGNTIYF. The CDR3 bases are TGCAGCGTTGCTCGTAGCTCTGGAAACACCATATATTTT. The chain links TRBV29-1 to TRBJ1-3; D not resolved. There are 13 residues in the CDR3. Germline values: CDR1 SQVTM, CDR2 ANQGSEA. V lost 4 bases to trimming and J lost 0 bases, with 7 bases between them.

To note about this clone: The same CDR3 also results from other DNA sequences found in this sample. J is TRBJ2-2 and V is TRBV4-3; no clear D gene. CDR1 and CDR2 (germline): LGHNA, YSLEER. Trimming took off 0 bases at V and 1 base at J, with 6 bases between the two ends. The CDR3 sequence is 15 residues long. In DNA, the CDR3 is TGCGCCAGCAGCCAAGATCCAGGGAACACCGGGGAGCTGTTTTTT. This sequence encodes CASSQDPGNTGELFF.

Notes on this clone: Other DNA sequences in this specimen translate into the identical CDR3. The J gene is TRBJ2-7, the V gene TRBV20-1; D uncertain. V dropped 3 bases and J dropped 5 bases, with 8 bases sitting between them. The germline gives CDR1 DFQATT, CDR2 SNEGSKA (reference sequence). The length of the CDR3 is 11 residues. The CDR3 here is CSASSGHEQYF. The CDR3 bases are TGCAGTGCTAGTTCCGGTCACGAGCAGTACTTC.

The chain combines TRBV7-6 with TRBJ1-1; 12 bases agree with TRBD1. CDR3 length equals 17 residues. Per the germline V gene, CDR1 is SGHVS and CDR2 is FNYEAQ. V lost 1 base to trimming and J lost 4 bases; unmatched junction nucleotides: 7. In nucleotides, the CDR3 is TGTGCCAGCAGCTTAGTGGGACAGGGGGCGCTTAGCACTGAAGCTTTCTTT. This sequence encodes CASSLVGQGALSTEAFF. Full variable domain (remainder filled in from reference TRBV7-6 and TRBJ1-1): GAGVSQSPRYKVTKRGQDVALRCDPISGHVSLYWYRQALGQGPEFLTYFNYEAQQDKSGLPNDRFSAERPEGSISTLTIQRTEQRDSAMYRCASSLVGQGALSTEAFFGQGTRLTVV.

V is TRBV6-5 and J is TRBJ1-2, with D possibly TRBD1 on 5 matching bases. Per the germline V gene, CDR1 is MNHEY and CDR2 is SVGAGI. The CDR3 extends over 15 amino acids. V shed 6 bases and J shed 4 bases, with 18 bases lying between them. CDR3 sequence: CASSLGTGGGYGYTF. The CDR3 bases are TGTGCCAGCAGCCTAGGGACGGGGGGTGGCTATGGCTACACCTTC.